The following is a T cell receptor beta chain sequence with its context. Its antigen is undetermined. This entry is derived from a study of blood T cells in healthy people across ages. Regarding the study as a whole: Unsorted PBMC input precluded a conclusive naive versus antigen-experienced comparison.

Sample-barcoded 5' priming and a J-beta primer mix drove a second PCR of roughly 6 to 12 cycles. Tags on each cDNA molecule came from a template-switch adaptor with 12 random nucleotides. One entry per CDR3 protein, called by TCRdb with MiXCR from the 5' RACE reads. This sample has over a million distinct CDR3 sequences, with 45% to 70% found just once. The receptor comes from a man in his late teens or twenties in good health. Material for sequencing was blood.

CDR3 region: CSASDSKPGPNYEQYF. In DNA, the CDR3 is TGCAGTGCTAGTGATAGCAAACCGGGGCCAAATTACGAGCAGTACTTC. V gene TRBV20-1 combines with J gene TRBJ2-7; D possibly matches TRBD1 or TRBD2 (5 bases each). Trimming removed 3 bases from V and 4 bases from J, with 22 bases in between. This CDR3 region has 16 residues. CDR1 is DFQATT and CDR2 is SNEGSKA in the germline V gene (reference sequence).